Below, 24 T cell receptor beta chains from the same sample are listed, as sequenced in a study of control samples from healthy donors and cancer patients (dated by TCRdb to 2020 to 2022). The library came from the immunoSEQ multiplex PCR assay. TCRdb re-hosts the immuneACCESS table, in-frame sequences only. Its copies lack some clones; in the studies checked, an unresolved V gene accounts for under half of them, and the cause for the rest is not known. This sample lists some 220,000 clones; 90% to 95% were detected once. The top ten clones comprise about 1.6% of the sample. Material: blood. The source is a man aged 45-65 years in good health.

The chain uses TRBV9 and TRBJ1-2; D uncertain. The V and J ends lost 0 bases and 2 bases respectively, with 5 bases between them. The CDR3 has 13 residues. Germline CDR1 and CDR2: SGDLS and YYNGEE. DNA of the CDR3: TGTGCCAGCAGCGTAGGAATCAACTATGGCTACACCTTC. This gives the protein CASSVGINYGYTF.

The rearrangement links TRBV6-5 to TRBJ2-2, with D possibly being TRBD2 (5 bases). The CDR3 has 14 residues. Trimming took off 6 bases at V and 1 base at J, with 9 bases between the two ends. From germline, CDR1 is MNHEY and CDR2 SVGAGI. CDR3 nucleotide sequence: TGTGCCAGCAGGGTACTAGGGAACACCGGGGAGCTGTTTTTT. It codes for CASRVLGNTGELFF.

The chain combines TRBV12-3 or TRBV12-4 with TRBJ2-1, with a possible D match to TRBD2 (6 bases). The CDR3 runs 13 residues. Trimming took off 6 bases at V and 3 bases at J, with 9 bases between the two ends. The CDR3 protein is CASSAGFYNEQFF. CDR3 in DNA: TGTGCCAGCAGCGCGGGGTTCTACAATGAGCAGTTCTTC.

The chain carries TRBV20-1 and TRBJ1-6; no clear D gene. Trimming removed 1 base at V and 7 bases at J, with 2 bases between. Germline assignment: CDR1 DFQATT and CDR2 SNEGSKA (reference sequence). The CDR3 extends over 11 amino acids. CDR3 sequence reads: CSARGNSPLHF. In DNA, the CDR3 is TGCAGTGCTAGAGGGAATTCACCCCTCCACTTT.

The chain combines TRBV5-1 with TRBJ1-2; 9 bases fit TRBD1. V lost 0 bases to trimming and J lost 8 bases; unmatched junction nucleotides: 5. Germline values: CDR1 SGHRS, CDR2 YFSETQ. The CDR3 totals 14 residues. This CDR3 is CASSLDGQGWGYTF. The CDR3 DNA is TGCGCCAGCAGCTTGGACGGACAGGGGTGGGGCTACACCTTC.

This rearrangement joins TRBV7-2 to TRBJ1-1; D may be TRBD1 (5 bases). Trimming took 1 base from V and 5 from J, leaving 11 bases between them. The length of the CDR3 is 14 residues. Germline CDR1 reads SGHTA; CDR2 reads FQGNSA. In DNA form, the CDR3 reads TGTGCCAGCAGCTTAGGTGGGGGTCTGACTGAAGCTTTCTTT. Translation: CASSLGGGLTEAFF.

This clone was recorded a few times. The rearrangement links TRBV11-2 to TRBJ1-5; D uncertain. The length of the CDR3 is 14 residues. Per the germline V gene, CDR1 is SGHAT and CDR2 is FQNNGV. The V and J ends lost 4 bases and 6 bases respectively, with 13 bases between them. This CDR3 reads CASSSMGGTQPQHF. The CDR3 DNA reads TGTGCCAGCAGCTCTATGGGCGGAACTCAGCCCCAGCATTTT.

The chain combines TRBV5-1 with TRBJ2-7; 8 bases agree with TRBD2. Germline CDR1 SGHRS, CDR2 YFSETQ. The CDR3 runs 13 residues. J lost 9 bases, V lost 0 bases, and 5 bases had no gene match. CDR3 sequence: CASSLAVGLGQYV. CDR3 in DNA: TGCGCCAGCAGCTTGGCAGTGGGACTAGGGCAGTACGTC.

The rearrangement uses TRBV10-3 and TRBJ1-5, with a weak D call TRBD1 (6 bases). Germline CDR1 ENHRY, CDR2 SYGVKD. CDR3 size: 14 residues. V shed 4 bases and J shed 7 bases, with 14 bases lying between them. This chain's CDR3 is CAISGQADLQPQHF. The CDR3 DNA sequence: TGTGCCATCAGTGGACAGGCCGATCTCCAGCCCCAGCATTTT.

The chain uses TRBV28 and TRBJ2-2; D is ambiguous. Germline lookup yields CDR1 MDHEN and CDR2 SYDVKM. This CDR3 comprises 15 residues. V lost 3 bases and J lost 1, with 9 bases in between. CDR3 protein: CASSLASQNTGELFF. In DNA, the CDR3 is TGTGCCAGCAGTTTGGCCTCACAGAACACCGGGGAGCTGTTTTTT.

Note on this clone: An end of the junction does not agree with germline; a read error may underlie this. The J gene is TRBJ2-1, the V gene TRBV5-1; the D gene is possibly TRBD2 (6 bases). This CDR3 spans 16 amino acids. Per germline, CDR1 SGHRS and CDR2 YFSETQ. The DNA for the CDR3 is TGCGCCAGCAGTTTGGGACTCTATTCCTTAAGGAATGAGCAGTTCTTC. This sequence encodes CASSLGLYSLRNEQFF. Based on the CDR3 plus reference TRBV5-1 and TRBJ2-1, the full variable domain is KAGVTQTPRYLIKTRGQQVTLSCSPISGHRSVSWYQQTPGQGLQFLFEYFSETQRNKGNFPGRFSGRQFSNSRSEMNVSTLELGDSALYLCASSLGLYSLRNEQFFGPGTRLTVL.

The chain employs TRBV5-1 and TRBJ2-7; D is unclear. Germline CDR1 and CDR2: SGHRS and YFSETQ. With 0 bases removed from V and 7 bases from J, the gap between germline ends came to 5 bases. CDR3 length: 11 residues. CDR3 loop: CASSLAGEQYF. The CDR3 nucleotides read TGCGCCAGCAGCTTGGCCGGAGAGCAGTACTTC.

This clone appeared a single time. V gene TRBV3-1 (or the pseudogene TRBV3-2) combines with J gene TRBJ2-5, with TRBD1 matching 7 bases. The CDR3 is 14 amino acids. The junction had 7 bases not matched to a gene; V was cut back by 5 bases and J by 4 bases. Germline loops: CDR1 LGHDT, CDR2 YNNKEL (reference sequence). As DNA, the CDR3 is TGTGCCAGCAGCACTACAGGGGCCCGAGAGACCCAGTACTTC. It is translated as CASSTTGARETQYF.

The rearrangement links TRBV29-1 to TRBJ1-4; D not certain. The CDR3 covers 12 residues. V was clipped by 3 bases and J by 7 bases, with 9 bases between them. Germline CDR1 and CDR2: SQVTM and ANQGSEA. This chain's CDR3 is CSVEERAEKLFF. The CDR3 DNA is TGCAGCGTTGAGGAGAGGGCTGAAAAACTGTTTTTT.

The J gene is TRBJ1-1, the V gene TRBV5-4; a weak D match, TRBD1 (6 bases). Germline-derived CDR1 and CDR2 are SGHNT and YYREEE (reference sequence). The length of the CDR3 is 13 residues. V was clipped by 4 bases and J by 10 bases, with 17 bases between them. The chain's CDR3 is CASSAPGAVGAFF. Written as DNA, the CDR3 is TGTGCCAGCAGCGCCCCAGGGGCAGTAGGAGCTTTCTTT.

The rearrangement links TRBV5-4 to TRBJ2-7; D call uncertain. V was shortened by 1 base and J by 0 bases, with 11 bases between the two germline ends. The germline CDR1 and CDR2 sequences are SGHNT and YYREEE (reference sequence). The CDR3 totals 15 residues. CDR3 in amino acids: CASSLLQKLSYEQYV. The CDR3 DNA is TGTGCCAGCAGCTTGTTACAGAAACTCTCCTACGAGCAGTACGTC.

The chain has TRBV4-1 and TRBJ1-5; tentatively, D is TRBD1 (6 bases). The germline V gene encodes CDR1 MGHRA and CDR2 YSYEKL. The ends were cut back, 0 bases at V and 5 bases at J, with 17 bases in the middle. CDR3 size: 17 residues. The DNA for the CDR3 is TGCGCCAGCAGCCAAGACCCGACAGGCACCCCCCATCAGCCCCAGCATTTT. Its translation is CASSQDPTGTPHQPQHF.

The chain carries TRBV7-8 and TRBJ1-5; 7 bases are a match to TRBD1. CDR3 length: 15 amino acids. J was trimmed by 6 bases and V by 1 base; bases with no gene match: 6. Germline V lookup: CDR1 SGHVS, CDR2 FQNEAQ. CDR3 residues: CASSLGGTVGQPQHF. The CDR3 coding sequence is TGTGCCAGCAGCTTAGGTGGGACAGTGGGTCAGCCCCAGCATTTT.

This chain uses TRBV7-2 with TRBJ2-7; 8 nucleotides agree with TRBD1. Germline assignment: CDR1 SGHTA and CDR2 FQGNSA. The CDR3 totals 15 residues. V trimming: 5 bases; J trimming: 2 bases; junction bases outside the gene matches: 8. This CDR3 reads CASSPDRGLTYEQYF. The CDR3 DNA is TGTGCCAGCAGCCCCGACAGGGGCCTTACCTACGAGCAGTACTTC.

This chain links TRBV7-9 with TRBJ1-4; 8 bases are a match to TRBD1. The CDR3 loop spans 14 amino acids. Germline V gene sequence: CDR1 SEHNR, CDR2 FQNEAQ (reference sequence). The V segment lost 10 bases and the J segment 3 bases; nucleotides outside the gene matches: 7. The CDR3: CATSQGVPNEKLFF. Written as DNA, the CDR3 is TGTGCCACTTCACAGGGGGTCCCTAATGAAAAACTGTTTTTT. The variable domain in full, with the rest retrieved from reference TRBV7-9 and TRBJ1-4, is DTGVSQNPRHKITKRGQNVTFRCDPISEHNRLYWYRQTLGQGPEFLTYFQNEAQLEKSRLLSDRFSAERPKGSFSTLEIQRTEQGDSAMYLCATSQGVPNEKLFFGSGTQLSVL.

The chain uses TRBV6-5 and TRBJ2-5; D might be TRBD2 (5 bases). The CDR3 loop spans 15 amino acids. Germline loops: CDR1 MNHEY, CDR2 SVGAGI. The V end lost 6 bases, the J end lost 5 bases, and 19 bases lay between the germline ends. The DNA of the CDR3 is TGTGCCAGCAGACCTGACATCGGACTGAGGGAGACCCAGTACTTC. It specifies CASRPDIGLRETQYF.

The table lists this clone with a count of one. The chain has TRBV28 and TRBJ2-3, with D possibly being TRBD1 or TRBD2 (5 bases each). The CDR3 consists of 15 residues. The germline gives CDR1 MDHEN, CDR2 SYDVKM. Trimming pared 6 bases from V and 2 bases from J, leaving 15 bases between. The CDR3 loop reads CASSRTGTPTDTQYF. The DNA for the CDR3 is TGTGCCAGCAGCCGGACCGGGACCCCCACAGATACGCAGTATTTT.

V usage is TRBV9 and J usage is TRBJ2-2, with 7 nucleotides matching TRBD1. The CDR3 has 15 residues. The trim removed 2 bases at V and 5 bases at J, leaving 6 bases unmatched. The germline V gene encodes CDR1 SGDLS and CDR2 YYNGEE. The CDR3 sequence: CASSVDRALTGELFF. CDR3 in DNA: TGTGCCAGCAGCGTCGACAGGGCGTTGACCGGGGAGCTGTTTTTT.

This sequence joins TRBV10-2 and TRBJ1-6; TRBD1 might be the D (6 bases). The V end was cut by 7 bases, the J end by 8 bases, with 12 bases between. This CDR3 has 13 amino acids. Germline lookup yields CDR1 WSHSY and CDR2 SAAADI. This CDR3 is CASNTGSDSPLHF. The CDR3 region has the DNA TGCGCCAGCAATACAGGGAGCGATTCACCCCTCCACTTT.